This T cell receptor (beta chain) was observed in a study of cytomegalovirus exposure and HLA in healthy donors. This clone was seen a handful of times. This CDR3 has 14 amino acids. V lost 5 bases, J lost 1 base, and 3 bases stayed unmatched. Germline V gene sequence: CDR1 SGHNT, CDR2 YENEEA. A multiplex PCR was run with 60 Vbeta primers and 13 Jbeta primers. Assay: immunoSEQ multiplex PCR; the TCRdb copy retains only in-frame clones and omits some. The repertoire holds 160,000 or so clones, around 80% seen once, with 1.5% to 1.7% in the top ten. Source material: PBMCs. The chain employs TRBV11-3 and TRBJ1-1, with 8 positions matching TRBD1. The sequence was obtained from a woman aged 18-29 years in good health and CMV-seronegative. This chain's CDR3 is CASSRRGQNTEAFF. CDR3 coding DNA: TGTGCCAGCAGCCGCAGGGGGCAGAACACTGAAGCTTTCTTT.